This T cell receptor beta chain was recorded in a study of blood T cells in healthy people across ages. Findings and limits, study-wide: Measured against age, TCR beta diversity per million T cells decreased in a roughly linear manner. Changes in expanded clonotypes were possibly confounded, as the CMV status of donors was unknown.

Each of the donors had approximately 10 milliliters of peripheral blood drawn into EDTA-treated Vacutainer tubes. About this clonotype: Its antigen is not known.

Combining a sample-barcoded 5' primer with a J-beta primer mix, a second PCR ran for roughly 7 to 12 cycles. Through a template-switch adaptor with 12 random nucleotides, each cDNA molecule received a tag. TCRdb redid the calling of the 5' RACE reads with MiXCR, one entry per CDR3 protein. The sample contains about 2 million distinct CDR3 sequences, 49% of which appear only once. V lost 0 bases to trimming and J lost 4 bases, with 15 bases between them. The germline gives CDR1 DFQATT, CDR2 SNEGSKA (reference sequence). This CDR3 spans 15 amino acids. The material sequenced was blood. The clonotype was recovered from a woman aged 40 to 49 in good health. The gene calls are TRBV20-1 and TRBJ2-5; D is possibly TRBD2 (6 bases). CDR3 sequence reads: CSARDLRLETETQYF. The CDR3 DNA follows: TGCAGTGCTAGAGATCTTAGACTAGAGACAGAGACCCAGTACTTC.